This TCR beta chain was captured by sequencing in a study of T cells in Graves' hyperthyroidism and ophthalmopathy. The CDR3 has 14 residues. With 4 bases removed from V and 10 bases from J, the gap between germline ends came to 17 bases. Germline V lookup: CDR1 SGDLS, CDR2 YYNGEE. Turning to this clonotype: Its specificity is not known.

Amplification yielded TCR beta CDR3 regions, with RNA transcripts as the source. Initially, a first-round RT-PCR of the TCR CDR3 employed the HTBI primer set. TCRdb reprocessed the multiplex PCR reads via MiXCR and lists one record per CDR3 protein. The sample comprises 500,000 to 600,000 distinct CDR3 sequences, over 35% of which are singletons, and about two fifths rests with the top ten. Lactation, pregnancy, other autoimmune disease or uncontrolled infection excluded patients. Orbital computed tomography and thyroid ultrasound, together with serum TRAb and thyroxine and clinical symptoms, were used for diagnoses. Whole-study results and caveats: Model predictions of ophthalmopathy came a median around 6.5 months before onset. Blood shared most expanded thyroid clonotypes above 0.001.

The chain combines TRBV9 with TRBJ1-4, with a possible D match to TRBD1 (5 bases). The clonotype was recovered from an adult woman with Graves' disease, either hyperthyroidism or ophthalmopathy (not recorded which). The sample consisted of peripheral blood or thyroid tissue (not recorded which). DNA for the CDR3: TGTGCCAGCAGCCCATCATCCACGGGGGGAAAACTGTTTTTT. Translating it yields CASSPSSTGGKLFF.